This note documents a single T cell receptor (beta chain) sequence. This entry comes from a study of T cell changes during pregnancy in multiple sclerosis. Repertoires were generated with immunoSEQ multiplex PCR, while TCRdb's copy carries only in-frame clones and drops some. The sample comprises over 60,000 clones, roughly nine tenths of which are singletons, and less than 0.85% rests with the top ten. CDR1 and CDR2 from the germline V gene are MDHEN and SYDVKM. The CDR3 is 14 amino acids. V shed 6 bases and J shed 5 bases, with 15 bases lying between them. The sequence was obtained from a female donor in good health, enrolled as a control in a pregnancy study. This specimen consisted of peripheral blood, obtained in the third trimester of pregnancy. The chain combines TRBV28 with TRBJ2-3; weak D call: TRBD2 (6 bases). The CDR3 sequence: CASSLGGRRDTQYF. Written as DNA, the CDR3 is TGTGCCAGCAGCCTGGGGGGACGTAGAGATACGCAGTATTTT.